The clone carrying this T cell receptor (beta chain) turned up a few times. As yet, its antigen is unknown. This record comes from a study of T-cell memory formation after mild COVID-19. Study as a whole: Clusters were largely donor specific. Overall study results and limits: Cross-reactive memory appears to have joined, as suggested by some responding clones showing up in pre-infection memory. A second wave of clones peaked on day 37, and their SARS-CoV-2 specificity went unconfirmed.

The authors produced TCR alpha and TCR beta cDNA libraries with sample barcodes and UMIs by 5'RACE using constant-segment primers. MiXCR was run by TCRdb on the 5' RACE reads, yielding one entry per CDR3 protein. The sample lists about 430,000 distinct CDR3 sequences; approximately 24% were seen once. V lost 3 bases and J lost 5, with 10 bases in between. Germline-derived CDR1 and CDR2 are LNHNV and YYDKDF (reference sequence). CDR3 length equals 14 residues. The chain carries TRBV15 and TRBJ1-4; D might be TRBD1 (6 bases). Material: PBMCs or a T cell subset sorted from them (not recorded which). The source is an adult woman who had mild COVID-19 (a few samples of this study predate the infection). Cell type and time point are not known. CDR3 DNA sequence: TGTGCCACCAGCAGGACAGGAAAGAATGAAAAACTGTTTTTT. Its protein is CATSRTGKNEKLFF.